This paragraph covers one TCR beta chain sequence. The antigen it binds to is not known. No much larger clonotype is one base removed from it; base qualities were not supplied. Genomic DNA extracted from peripheral blood, rather than sorted cells or RNA, was used as the source for amplification of TCR beta rearrangements. The sample comes from a study of T cell repertoires in aging, cancer and after chemotherapy (dated by TCRdb to between 2018 and 2021). Background for the entire study: Donors were distributed across six age groups ranging from 30 or younger to 70 or older, with at least three individuals included per group. A cohort of about 220 cancer patients (around 93 with hematological and roughly 120 with solid cancers) was assembled, and approximately 99 healthy donors were included as a reference group. Control TCR repertoires from healthy donors were recorded over several months to years, and clear clonal overlap was observed across re-sampling. In total, the full dataset held about 9.5 million TCR reads. Peripheral blood TCR beta repertoires from healthy donors and cancer patients were profiled to examine immunoaging and T cell reconstitution after chemotherapy. Paper-wide results and their limitations: Compared with age-matched healthy donors, untreated patients with either hematological or solid cancers had significantly lower TCR diversity in the blood along with higher clonality. According to the authors, the repertoire data do not permit conclusions about immunological memory after chemotherapy. In both cancer cohorts, median generation probability rose over the chemotherapy interval, which suggests that the repertoire was reconstituted through rebound thymic output. In healthy donors, the drop in TCR diversity with age came mainly from a loss of richness, whereas in cancer patients a loss of evenness also played a part.

Rearranged TRB sequences spanning V, D and J segments were amplified by multiplex touch-down PCR using a mixed TRB-A/B primer pool. Illumina adapters and sample indices were added to the amplicons in two consecutive PCR reactions performed with Phusion HS II polymerase. Amplicons were gel-purified using the NucleoSpin Gel and PCR Clean-up kit and were subsequently checked with Qubit and an Agilent 2100 Bioanalyzer. The libraries were sequenced on an Illumina MiSeq with 600-cycle, single-indexed, paired-end runs. Per the source publication's procedure: TRB sequences were processed with MiXCR versions 2.12 and 3.0.5. A clone was defined as each unique CDR3 nucleotide sequence, and only productive sequences supported by at least two reads were kept. The repertoire metrics were Shannon diversity, evenness, clonality (defined as one minus evenness), and alpha-parameterized diversity profiles covering alpha 0 to 5. The IGoR algorithm was used to calculate generation probabilities for clones in the paired samples taken before and after chemotherapy. TCRdb took the public reads, trimmed them with fastp at Q25, ran MiXCR for clone calling and kept in-frame beta chains. Entries that share a CDR3 protein sequence are merged under the most common genes and DNA. The V and J calls, along with clone size, are taken from TCRdb and not from the paper's own processing. The sample has approximately 9,600 distinct CDR3 sequences on record, less than 30% of them singletons. In total, the top ten clones hold over 1% of the sample.

The CDR3 runs 13 amino acids, cysteine and phenylalanine included. The only DNA kept is the CDR3, 39 bases in frame from the first base. V is trimmed back by 5 bases and J by 3 bases, and the junction contains 2 bases that no gene match accounts for. The chain couples TRBV12-3 or TRBV12-4 to TRBJ1-2; 8 central nucleotides agree with TRBD1. Sequences were obtained from blood. This sequence was found in a human donor in good health. The CDR3 in this case is CASSPTGDYGYTF. The DNA sequence is TGTGCCAGCAGTCCGACAGGGGACTATGGCTACACCTTC.